This is a list of T cell receptor beta chains from one sample in a study of CD8 T cells in Susac syndrome. TCRdb reprocessed the immunoSEQ multiplex PCR reads via MiXCR and lists one record per CDR3 protein. The sample lists 70,000 or so distinct CDR3 sequences, less than 95% seen once, with around 0.4% in the top ten. The sequenced sample was CD8+ T cells from PBMCs. The receptors were gathered from a human donor with multiple sclerosis. Each CDR3 is given with its conserved first and last residue. Each record gives: V gene, J gene, clone size, D gene, CDR3 protein, CDR3 DNA. D genes are given only for firm matches. Not all rows give a size; the values are once, few, many and, for expanded clones, a class.

TRBV7-7	TRBJ2-2	NA	TRBD1	CASSLGTGRGDTGELFF	TGTGCTAGCAGCTTGGGGACAGGGAGGGGTGACACCGGGGAGCTGTTTTTT
TRBV6-2/TRBV6-3	TRBJ2-3	NA	TRBD2	CASSYSVPRGGGAYDSTDTQYF	TGTGCCAGCAGTTACTCTGTCCCTCGGGGCGGGGGGGCTTATGATAGCACAGATACGCAGTATTTT
TRBV4-1	TRBJ2-7	NA	NA	CASSQASGYEQYF	TGCGCCAGCAGCCAAGCTTCGGGATACGAGCAGTACTTC
TRBV29-1	TRBJ2-7	NA	NA	CSVSGQTSYEQYF	TGCAGCGTTTCCGGACAGACCTCCTACGAGCAGTACTTC
TRBV25-1	TRBJ2-7	NA	NA	CASSESVESYEQYF	TGTGCCAGCAGTGAATCAGTGGAGAGCTACGAGCAGTACTTC
TRBV7-2	TRBJ1-1	NA	NA	CASSLDVPPMNTEAFF	TGTGCCAGCAGCCTAGACGTACCGCCGATGAACACTGAAGCTTTCTTT
TRBV6-6	TRBJ2-7	NA	NA	CASSYSQGTHEQYF	TGTGCCAGCAGTTACTCTCAGGGTACCCACGAGCAGTACTTC
TRBV12-3/TRBV12-4	TRBJ2-5	NA	TRBD2	CASSLRGEGRGETQYF	TGTGCCAGCAGTTTACGGGGGGAGGGAAGGGGTGAGACCCAGTACTTC
TRBV29-1	TRBJ2-7	NA	NA	CSVGESSYEQYF	TGCAGCGTTGGGGAGAGCTCCTACGAGCAGTACTTC
TRBV11-2	TRBJ1-2	once	TRBD1	CASSLTGTVVYGYTF	TGTGCCAGCAGCTTGACCGGGACAGTTGTTTATGGCTACACCTTC
TRBV27	TRBJ1-2	NA	NA	CASSFGSGVGYTF	TGTGCCAGCAGTTTCGGGTCAGGGGTTGGCTACACCTTC
TRBV6-5	TRBJ1-1	NA	NA	CASRPGGTEAFF	TGTGCCAGCAGACCCGGGGGGACTGAAGCTTTCTTT
TRBV29-1	TRBJ2-3	NA	NA	CSVEGQATTDTQYF	TGCAGCGTTGAGGGCCAGGCTACCACAGATACGCAGTATTTT
TRBV20-1	TRBJ2-7	NA	NA	CSAREGGYEQYF	TGCAGTGCTAGAGAAGGCGGCTACGAGCAGTACTTC
TRBV29-1	TRBJ2-1	NA	NA	CSVEEPSNNEQFF	TGCAGCGTTGAAGAACCGAGCAACAATGAGCAGTTCTTC
TRBV27	TRBJ2-3	NA	TRBD2	CASSLQGGITDTQYF	TGTGCCAGCAGTTTACAGGGAGGGATCACAGATACGCAGTATTTT
TRBV7-6	TRBJ1-1	NA	NA	CASISGANTEAFF	TGTGCCAGCATTTCAGGTGCGAACACTGAAGCTTTCTTT
TRBV9	TRBJ2-1	NA	TRBD2	CASSFGGIANEQFF	TGTGCCAGCAGCTTCGGGGGGATCGCCAATGAGCAGTTCTTC
TRBV12-3/TRBV12-4	TRBJ2-1	NA	NA	CASSSEGSGNEQFF	TGTGCCAGCAGTTCTGAGGGGAGCGGTAATGAGCAGTTCTTC
TRBV20-1	TRBJ2-7	NA	NA	CSARGRTYEQYF	TGCAGTGCTAGAGGCCGGACCTACGAGCAGTACTTC
TRBV4-3	TRBJ1-5	NA	TRBD1	CASSPRTGANQPQHF	TGCGCCAGCAGCCCTCGGACAGGGGCAAATCAGCCCCAGCATTTT
TRBV12-3/TRBV12-4	TRBJ1-2	once	NA	CASSYQVAGYTF	TGTGCCAGCAGTTACCAGGTGGCTGGCTACACCTTC
TRBV29-1	TRBJ2-2	NA	NA	CSCLTGYTGELFF	TGCAGCTGCCTAACGGGCTACACCGGGGAGCTGTTTTTT
TRBV6-6	TRBJ2-3	NA	NA	CASSYVAEPSTDTQYF	TGTGCCAGCAGTTACGTGGCGGAACCTAGCACAGATACGCAGTATTTT
TRBV19	TRBJ2-7	NA	NA	CASSITSDSYEQYF	TGTGCCAGTAGTATAACGTCAGATTCCTACGAGCAGTACTTC
TRBV9	TRBJ1-1	NA	TRBD1	CASSGTGRNTEAFF	TGTGCCAGCAGCGGGACAGGGCGGAACACTGAAGCTTTCTTT
TRBV10-3	TRBJ2-3	NA	NA	CAIFNGADTQYF	TGTGCCATCTTCAATGGGGCAGATACGCAGTATTTT
TRBV6-1	TRBJ1-3	NA	NA	CASSEVQWSSGNTIYF	TGTGCCAGCAGTGAAGTTCAGTGGTCCTCTGGAAACACCATATATTTT
TRBV27	TRBJ2-1	NA	NA	CASRALSVDEQFF	TGTGCCAGCAGAGCTCTCAGCGTTGATGAGCAGTTCTTC
TRBV6-1	TRBJ2-1	few	NA	CASSWTGGNEQFF	TGTGCCAGCAGTTGGACTGGCGGTAATGAGCAGTTCTTC
TRBV4-1	TRBJ2-7	NA	NA	CASSPFVDRSYEQYF	TGCGCCAGCAGCCCCTTCGTGGACAGATCCTACGAGCAGTACTTC
TRBV27	TRBJ2-7	NA	TRBD2	CASSLSARGDSYEQYF	TGTGCCAGCAGTTTATCCGCGCGGGGGGACTCCTACGAGCAGTACTTC
TRBV6-2/TRBV6-3	TRBJ1-2	NA	NA	CASSYGGGGYTF	TGTGCCAGCAGTTACGGGGGTGGCGGCTACACCTTC
TRBV19	TRBJ2-1	NA	NA	CASSTDYNEQFF	TGTGCCAGTAGTACCGATTACAATGAGCAGTTCTTC
TRBV12-3/TRBV12-4	TRBJ2-6	once	NA	CASSLSLGALSGANVLTF	TGTGCCAGCAGTTTAAGCTTAGGGGCCCTCTCTGGGGCCAACGTCCTGACTTTC
TRBV25-1	TRBJ1-1	NA	NA	CASSYLNGATEAFF	TGTGCCAGCAGTTATCTGAACGGTGCCACTGAAGCTTTCTTT
TRBV9	TRBJ1-5	NA	NA	CASSVAPNQPQHF	TGTGCCAGCAGCGTAGCTCCCAATCAGCCCCAGCATTTT
TRBV11-2	TRBJ1-1	NA	NA	CASSYGGSANTEAFF	TGTGCCAGCAGCTACGGGGGGAGCGCGAACACTGAAGCTTTCTTT
TRBV10-3	TRBJ2-5	NA	NA	CAVETQYF	TGTGCCGTAGAGACCCAGTACTTC
TRBV19	TRBJ1-4	NA	NA	CASSGEPDYEEKLFF	TGTGCCAGTAGTGGGGAGCCGGACTATGAGGAAAAACTGTTTTTT
TRBV7-9	TRBJ2-7	once	NA	CASNQAESYEQYF	TGTGCCAGCAATCAGGCAGAGTCCTACGAGCAGTACTTC
TRBV6-4	TRBJ2-3	NA	TRBD2	CASSDSSGGTDTQYF	TGTGCCAGCAGTGACTCTAGCGGGGGCACAGATACGCAGTATTTT